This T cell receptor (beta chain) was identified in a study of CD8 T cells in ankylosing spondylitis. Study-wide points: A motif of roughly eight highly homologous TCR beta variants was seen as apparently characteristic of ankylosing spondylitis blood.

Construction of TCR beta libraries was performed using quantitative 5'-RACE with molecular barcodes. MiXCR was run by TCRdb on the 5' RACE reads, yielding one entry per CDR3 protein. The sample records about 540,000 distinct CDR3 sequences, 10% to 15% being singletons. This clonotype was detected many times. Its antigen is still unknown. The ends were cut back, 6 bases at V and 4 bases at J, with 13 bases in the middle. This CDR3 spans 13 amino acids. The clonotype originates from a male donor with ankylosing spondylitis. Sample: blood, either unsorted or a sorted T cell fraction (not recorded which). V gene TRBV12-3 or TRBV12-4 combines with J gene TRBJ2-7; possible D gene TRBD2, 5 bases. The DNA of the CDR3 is TGTGCCAGCAGCCACACTCCGGGATACGAGCAGTACTTC. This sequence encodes CASSHTPGYEQYF.